The next 7 T cell receptor beta chains were all read from a single sample in a study of tumor-infiltrating lymphocytes in primary liver carcinoma. The researchers obtained blood RNA from unsorted whole blood and also extracted germline DNA. From 450 to 600 ng total RNA, TCR beta cDNA was generated with a primer in the constant region. Employing slightly modified ARM-PCR, three nested multiplex PCR rounds were run, and these gave rise to the TCR beta libraries. Forward primers for TRBV1-TRBV30 and a C-beta reverse primer served the first two PCR rounds, at about 11 cycles each. MiXCR, run by TCRdb on the multiplex PCR reads, gives a single entry per CDR3 protein. The sample yields just over 300,000 distinct CDR3 sequences, 50% to 75% seen once. Material for sequencing was peripheral blood. These receptors originate from a woman under 40 with primary liver carcinoma and hepatitis B virus infection.

This clonotype was recorded at least ten times. The chain links TRBV12-3 or TRBV12-4 to TRBJ2-7; TRBD2 aligns across 7 bases. V was pared by 4 bases and J by 7 bases, with 7 bases of the junction left unmatched. CDR3 length: 13 residues. The CDR3 coding sequence is TGTGCCAGCAGTTCGACTAGCTATGGTGAGCAGTACTTC. It yields the protein CASSSTSYGEQYF.

CDR3 bases: TGTGCCAGCAGTTACTCGGGTGAAATAAATTTAGAAAAACTGTTTTTT. This translates into CASSYSGEINLEKLFF. The V and J genes are TRBV6-5 and TRBJ1-4; the D is unclear. The V end lost 0 bases, the J end lost 8 bases, and 16 bases lay between the germline ends. CDR1 MNHEY and CDR2 SVGAGI come from the germline V gene. The CDR3 is made up of 16 amino acids.

Only a few counts were recorded for this clonotype. The chain employs TRBV5-6 and TRBJ1-6; D is perhaps TRBD1 (5 bases). The CDR3 has 15 amino acids. V was pared by 0 bases and J by 7 bases, with 11 bases between. Germline CDR1 and CDR2: SGHDT and YYEEEE. This chain's CDR3 is CASSLGGLRNSPLHF. As DNA, the CDR3 is TGTGCCAGCAGCTTGGGGGGACTGCGGAATTCACCCCTCCACTTT.

Concerning this clonotype: A read error is possible here, since a much larger clone lies one base away. The CDR3 DNA is TGTGTCAGCAGCCAAGTCGGAGCCAGCGGGAGCACAGATACGCAGTATTTT. Encoded protein: CVSSQVGASGSTDTQYF. The genes are TRBV4-2 and TRBJ2-3; the D gene is possibly TRBD2 (6 bases). This CDR3 region has 17 residues. Germline V lookup: CDR1 LGHNA, CDR2 YNFKEQ.

The V gene is TRBV5-5, the J gene TRBJ2-7; D is possibly TRBD2 (6 bases). Germline assignment: CDR1 SGHKS and CDR2 YYEKEE (reference sequence). The CDR3 sequence is 13 residues long. V shed 0 bases and J shed 7 bases, with 11 bases lying between them. In DNA, the CDR3 is TGTGCCAGCAGCTTGGGGGACGCGGGGGAGCAGTACTTC. Protein sequence: CASSLGDAGEQYF.

This clonotype was observed at least ten times. V usage is TRBV29-1 and J usage is TRBJ1-2; D unresolved. This CDR3 has 11 residues. Trimming removed 4 bases from V and 3 bases from J, with 6 bases in between. In germline, CDR1 is SQVTM, CDR2 ANQGSEA. The CDR3 loop reads CSVGGDYGYTF. CDR3 bases: TGCAGCGTTGGCGGGGACTATGGCTACACCTTC.

The chain has TRBV12-5 and TRBJ2-3; 13 bases line up with TRBD2. The V gene end was trimmed by 5 bases and the J gene end by 5 bases; junction bases not matched to a gene: 7. This CDR3 is 16 amino acids long. CDR1 is LGHNT, CDR2 FRNRAP, per germline. In DNA, the CDR3 is TGTGCTAGTGGTCCTGGGACTAGCGGGATGGTAGATACGCAGTATTTT. Its translation is CASGPGTSGMVDTQYF.